In this sample, the clone carrying this TCR beta chain turned up a few times. Its cognate antigen is unknown. The CDR3 loop spans 13 amino acids. J lost 4 bases, V lost 5 bases, and 6 bases had no gene match. Germline CDR1 reads SQVTM; CDR2 reads ANQGSEA. TCRdb passed the 5' RACE reads through MiXCR, listing each CDR3 protein once. The sample lists roughly 80,000 distinct CDR3 sequences; around a quarter were seen once. The data were taken from a study of T-cell memory formation after mild COVID-19. As for the study in general: Largely, TCR clusters stayed within a single donor.

Study outcomes and limitations: Of the contracting clones, CD4+ ones lay mainly in CM and EM, and CD8+ ones in EMRA. CD4/CD8 balance held among clones contracting day 15 to 85, and later expanders leaned CD4+.

The clonotype comes from a man between 18 and 35 years old who had mild COVID-19 (a few samples of this study predate the infection). Cell type and time point are not known. V gene TRBV29-1 combines with J gene TRBJ2-3; 7 nucleotides match TRBD1. The specimen was PBMCs or a T cell subset sorted from them (not recorded which). The CDR3 DNA follows: TGCAGCGTTTTGTCCACAGGGGCAGATACGCAGTATTTT. Translated: CSVLSTGADTQYF.